The subject of this entry is one T cell receptor (beta chain). Its antigen is not known. Each donor was nominally healthy when sampled (though unrecorded immune exposures were likely). The sample belongs to a study of cytomegalovirus exposure and HLA in healthy donors. Study-wide findings and caveats: For presence/absence analyses, sequencing depth was assumed to be roughly uniform across donors. Overall, roughly 160 TCR beta chains were annotated as cytomegalovirus-associated.

Primers included in the PCR were 60 Vbeta and 13 Jbeta primers. Sequencing used immunoSEQ multiplex PCR; TCRdb keeps in-frame clones, though not all of them. The table has about 160,000 clones, roughly 78% seen once; the top ten hold around 6.3%. J gave up 6 bases and V 4 bases, and 15 bases lay outside the gene matches. There are 17 residues in the CDR3. Germline loops: CDR1 LNHDA, CDR2 SQIVND (reference sequence). V and J are TRBV19 and TRBJ2-3, with 8 bases matching TRBD2. The sequencing sample was made of PBMCs. The source is a man in his fifties in good health and CMV-seropositive. CDR3 nucleotides: TGTGCCAGTAGTACGTTACGAGCGGGAGAAATAAGGGATACGCAGTATTTT. Translated: CASSTLRAGEIRDTQYF.